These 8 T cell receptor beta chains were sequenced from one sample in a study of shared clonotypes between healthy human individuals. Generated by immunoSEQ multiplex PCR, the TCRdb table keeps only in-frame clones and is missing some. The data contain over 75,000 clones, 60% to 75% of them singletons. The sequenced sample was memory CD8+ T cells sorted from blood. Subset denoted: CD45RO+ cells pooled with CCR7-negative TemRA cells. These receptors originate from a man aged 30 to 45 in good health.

CDR3 bases: TGTGCCAGTTCCCAACAGGGCGGCGGGGAGCTGTTTTTT. This gives the protein CASSQQGGGELFF. The chain recombines TRBV19 with TRBJ2-2; perhaps TRBD1 as D (6 bases). Germline lookup yields CDR1 LNHDA and CDR2 SQIVND (reference sequence). Trimming took 8 bases from V and 7 from J, leaving 14 bases between them. The CDR3 loop spans 13 amino acids.

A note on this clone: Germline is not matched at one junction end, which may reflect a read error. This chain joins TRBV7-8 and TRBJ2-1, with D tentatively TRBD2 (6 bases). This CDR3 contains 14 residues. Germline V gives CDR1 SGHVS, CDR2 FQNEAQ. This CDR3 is CASSPRDSFNEQFF. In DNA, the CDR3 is TGTGCCAGCAGCCCCCGGGACTCCTTCAATGAGCAGTTCTTC.

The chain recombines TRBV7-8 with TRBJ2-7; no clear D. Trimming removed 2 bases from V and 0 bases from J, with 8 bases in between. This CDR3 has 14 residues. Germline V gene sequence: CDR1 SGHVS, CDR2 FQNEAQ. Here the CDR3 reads CASSLRRSSYEQYF. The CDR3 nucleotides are TGTGCCAGCAGCTTACGGCGGAGCTCCTACGAGCAGTACTTC.

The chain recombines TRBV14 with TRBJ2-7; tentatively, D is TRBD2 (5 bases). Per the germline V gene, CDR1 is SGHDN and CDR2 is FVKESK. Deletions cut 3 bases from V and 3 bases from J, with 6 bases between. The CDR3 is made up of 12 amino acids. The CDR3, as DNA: TGTGCCAGCAGCCATACTAGCTACGAGCAGTACTTC. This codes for CASSHTSYEQYF.

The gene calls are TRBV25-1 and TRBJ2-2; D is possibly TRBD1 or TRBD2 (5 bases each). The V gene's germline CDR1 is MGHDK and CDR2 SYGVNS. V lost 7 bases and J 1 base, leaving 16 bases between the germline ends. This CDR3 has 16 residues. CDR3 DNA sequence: TGTGCCAGCACTTGGGGGAGACAGAAGAACACCGGGGAGCTGTTTTTT. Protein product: CASTWGRQKNTGELFF. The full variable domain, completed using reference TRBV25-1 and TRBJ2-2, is EADIYQTPRYLVIGTGKKITLECSQTMGHDKMYWYQQDPGMELHLIHYSYGVNSTEKGDLSSESTVSRIRTEHFPLTLESARPSHTSQYLCASTWGRQKNTGELFFGEGSRLTVL.

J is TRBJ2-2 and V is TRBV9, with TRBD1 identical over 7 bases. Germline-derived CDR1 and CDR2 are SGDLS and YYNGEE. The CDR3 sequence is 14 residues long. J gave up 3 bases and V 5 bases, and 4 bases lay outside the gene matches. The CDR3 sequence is CASSDTGDTGELFF. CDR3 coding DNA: TGTGCCAGCAGTGATACAGGGGACACCGGGGAGCTGTTTTTT.

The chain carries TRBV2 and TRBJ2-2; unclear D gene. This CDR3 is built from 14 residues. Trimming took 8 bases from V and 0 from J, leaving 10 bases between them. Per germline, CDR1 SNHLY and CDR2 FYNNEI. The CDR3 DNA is TGTGCCAGCCTCCAGCGAGCGAACACCGGGGAGCTGTTTTTT. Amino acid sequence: CASLQRANTGELFF.

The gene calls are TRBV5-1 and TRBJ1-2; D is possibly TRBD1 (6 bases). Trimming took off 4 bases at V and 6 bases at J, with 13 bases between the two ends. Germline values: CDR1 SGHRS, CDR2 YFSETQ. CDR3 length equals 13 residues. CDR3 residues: CASSPGGRDGYTF. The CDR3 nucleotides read TGCGCCAGCAGCCCTGGGGGGCGGGATGGCTACACCTTC.